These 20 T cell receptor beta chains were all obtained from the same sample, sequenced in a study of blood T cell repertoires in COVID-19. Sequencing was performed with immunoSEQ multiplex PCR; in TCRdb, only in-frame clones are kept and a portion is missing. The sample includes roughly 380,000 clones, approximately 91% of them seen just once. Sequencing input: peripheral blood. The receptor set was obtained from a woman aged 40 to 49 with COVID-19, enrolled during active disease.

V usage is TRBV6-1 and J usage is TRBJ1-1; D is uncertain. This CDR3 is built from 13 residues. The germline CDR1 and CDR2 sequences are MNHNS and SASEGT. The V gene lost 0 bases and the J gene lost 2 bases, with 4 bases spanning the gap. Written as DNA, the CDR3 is TGTGCCAGCAGTGAAGCGAGAAACACTGAAGCTTTCTTT. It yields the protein CASSEARNTEAFF.

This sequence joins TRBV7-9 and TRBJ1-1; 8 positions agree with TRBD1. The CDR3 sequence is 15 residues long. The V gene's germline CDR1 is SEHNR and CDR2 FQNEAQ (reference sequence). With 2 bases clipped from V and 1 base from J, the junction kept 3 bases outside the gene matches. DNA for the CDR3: TGTGCCAGCAGCTTACCGACAGGGGCGAACACTGAAGCTTTCTTT. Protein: CASSLPTGANTEAFF.

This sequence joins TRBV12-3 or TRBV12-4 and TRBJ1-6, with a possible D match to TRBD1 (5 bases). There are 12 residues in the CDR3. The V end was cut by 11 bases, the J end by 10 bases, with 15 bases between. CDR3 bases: TGTGCCTCGCTGGGGCCGGGCTCACCCCTCCACTTT. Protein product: CASLGPGSPLHF.

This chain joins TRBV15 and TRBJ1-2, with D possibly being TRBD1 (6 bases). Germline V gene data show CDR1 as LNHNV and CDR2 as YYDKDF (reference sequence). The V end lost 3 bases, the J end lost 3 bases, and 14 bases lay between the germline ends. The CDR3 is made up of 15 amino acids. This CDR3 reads CATSRSRGRDYGYTF. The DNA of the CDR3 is TGTGCCACCAGCAGGTCCAGGGGCAGGGACTATGGCTACACCTTC.

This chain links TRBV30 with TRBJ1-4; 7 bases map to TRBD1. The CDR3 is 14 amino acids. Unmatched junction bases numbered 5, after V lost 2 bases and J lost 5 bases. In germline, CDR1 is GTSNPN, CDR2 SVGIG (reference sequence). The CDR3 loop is CAWSTTGNNEKLFF. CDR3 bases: TGTGCCTGGAGTACGACAGGGAACAATGAAAAACTGTTTTTT.

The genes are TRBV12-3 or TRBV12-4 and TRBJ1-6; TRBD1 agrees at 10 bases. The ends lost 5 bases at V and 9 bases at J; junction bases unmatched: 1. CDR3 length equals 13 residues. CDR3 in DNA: TGTGCCAGCAGTGACAGGGGGCCTTCACCCCTCCACTTT. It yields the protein CASSDRGPSPLHF.

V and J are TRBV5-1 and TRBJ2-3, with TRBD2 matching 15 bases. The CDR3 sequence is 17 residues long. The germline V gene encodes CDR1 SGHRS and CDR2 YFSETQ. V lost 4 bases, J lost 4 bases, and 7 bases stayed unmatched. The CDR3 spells CASSTGLAGGTPDTQYF. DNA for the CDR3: TGCGCCAGCAGCACCGGACTAGCGGGAGGGACACCAGATACGCAGTATTTT.

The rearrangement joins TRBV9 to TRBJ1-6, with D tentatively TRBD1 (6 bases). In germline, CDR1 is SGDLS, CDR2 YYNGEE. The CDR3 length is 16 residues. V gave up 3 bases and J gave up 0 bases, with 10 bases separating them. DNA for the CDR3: TGTGCCAGCAGCGAAACAGGGAGCTCCTATAATTCACCCCTCCACTTT. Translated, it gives CASSETGSSYNSPLHF.

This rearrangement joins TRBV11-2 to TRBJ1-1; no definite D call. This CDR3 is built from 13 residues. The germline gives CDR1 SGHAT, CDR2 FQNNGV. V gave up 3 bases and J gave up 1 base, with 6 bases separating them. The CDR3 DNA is TGTGCCAGCAGCTTGAAAGCGAACACTGAAGCTTTCTTT. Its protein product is CASSLKANTEAFF.

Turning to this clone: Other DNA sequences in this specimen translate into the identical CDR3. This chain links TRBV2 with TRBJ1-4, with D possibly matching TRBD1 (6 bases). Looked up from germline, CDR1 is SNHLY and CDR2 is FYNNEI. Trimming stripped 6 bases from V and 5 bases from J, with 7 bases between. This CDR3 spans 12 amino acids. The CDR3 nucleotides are TGTGCCAGCAGGGGGGCGAATGAAAAACTGTTTTTT. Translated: CASRGANEKLFF.

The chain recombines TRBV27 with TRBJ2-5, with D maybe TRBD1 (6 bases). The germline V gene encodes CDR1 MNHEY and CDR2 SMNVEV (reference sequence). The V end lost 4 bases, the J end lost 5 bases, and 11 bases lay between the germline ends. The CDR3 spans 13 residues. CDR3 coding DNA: TGTGCCAGCAGTTATGGGGGCCGGGAGACCCAGTACTTC. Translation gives CASSYGGRETQYF.

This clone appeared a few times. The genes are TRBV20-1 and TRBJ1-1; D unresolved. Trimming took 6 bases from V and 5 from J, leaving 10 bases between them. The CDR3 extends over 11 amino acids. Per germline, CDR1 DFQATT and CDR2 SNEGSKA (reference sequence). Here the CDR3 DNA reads TGCAGTGCGCGAAGCATAACTGAAGCTTTCTTT. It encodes CSARSITEAFF.

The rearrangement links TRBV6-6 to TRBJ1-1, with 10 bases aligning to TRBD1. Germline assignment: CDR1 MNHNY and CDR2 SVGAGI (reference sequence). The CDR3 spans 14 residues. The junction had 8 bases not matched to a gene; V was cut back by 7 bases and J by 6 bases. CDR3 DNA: TGTGCCAGCACCGAGAGGGGGACAGGGGCTGAAGCTTTCTTT. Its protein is CASTERGTGAEAFF.

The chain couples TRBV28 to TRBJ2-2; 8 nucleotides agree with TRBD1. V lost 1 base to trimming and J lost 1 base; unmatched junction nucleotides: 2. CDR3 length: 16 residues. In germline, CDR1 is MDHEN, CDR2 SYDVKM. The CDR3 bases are TGTGCCAGCAGTTTATTGGGGACAGGGAACACCGGGGAGCTGTTTTTT. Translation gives CASSLLGTGNTGELFF. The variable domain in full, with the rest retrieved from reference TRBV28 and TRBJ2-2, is DVKVTQSSRYLVKRTGEKVFLECVQDMDHENMFWYRQDPGLGLRLIYFSYDVKMKEKGDIPEGYSVSREKKERFSLILESASTNQTSMYLCASSLLGTGNTGELFFGEGSRLTVL.

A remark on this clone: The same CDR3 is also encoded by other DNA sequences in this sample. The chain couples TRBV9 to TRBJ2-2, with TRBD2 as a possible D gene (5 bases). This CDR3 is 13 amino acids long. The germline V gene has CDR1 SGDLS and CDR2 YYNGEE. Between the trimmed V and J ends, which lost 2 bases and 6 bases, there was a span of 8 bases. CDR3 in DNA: TGTGCCAGCAGCGTCGGGGTCCCCGGGGAGCTGTTTTTT. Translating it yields CASSVGVPGELFF.

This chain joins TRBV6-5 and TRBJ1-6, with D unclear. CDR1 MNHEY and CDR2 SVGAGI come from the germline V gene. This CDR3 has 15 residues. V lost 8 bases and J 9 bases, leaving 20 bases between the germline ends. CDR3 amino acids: CASSAVVTPTSPLHF. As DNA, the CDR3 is TGTGCCAGCTCCGCGGTGGTCACCCCAACTTCACCCCTCCACTTT.

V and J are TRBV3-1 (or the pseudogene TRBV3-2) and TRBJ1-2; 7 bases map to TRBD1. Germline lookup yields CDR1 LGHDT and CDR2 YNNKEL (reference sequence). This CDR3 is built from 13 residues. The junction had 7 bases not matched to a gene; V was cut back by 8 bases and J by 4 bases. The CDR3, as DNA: TGTGCCAGCGCAGGGGGGAGGACCTATGGCTACACCTTC. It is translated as CASAGGRTYGYTF.

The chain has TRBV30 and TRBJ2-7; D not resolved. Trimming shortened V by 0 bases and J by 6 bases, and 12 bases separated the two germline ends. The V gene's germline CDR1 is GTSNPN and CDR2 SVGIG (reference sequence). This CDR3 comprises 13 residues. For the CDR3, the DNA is TGTGCCTGGAGTGTACAAAGTACAAGCGAGCAGTACTTC. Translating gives CAWSVQSTSEQYF.

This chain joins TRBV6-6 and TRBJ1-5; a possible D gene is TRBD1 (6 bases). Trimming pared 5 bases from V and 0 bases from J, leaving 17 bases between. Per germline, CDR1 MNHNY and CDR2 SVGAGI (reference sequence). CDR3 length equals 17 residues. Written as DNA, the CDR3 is TGTGCCAGCAGTCCCCGTGGGGGCCCTTATAGCAATCAGCCCCAGCATTTT. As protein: CASSPRGGPYSNQPQHF.

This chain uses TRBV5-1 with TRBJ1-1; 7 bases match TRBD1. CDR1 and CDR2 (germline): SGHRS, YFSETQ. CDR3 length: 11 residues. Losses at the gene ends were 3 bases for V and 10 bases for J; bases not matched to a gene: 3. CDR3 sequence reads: CASSSRTGAFF. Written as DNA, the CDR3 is TGCGCCAGCAGCTCTAGGACAGGAGCTTTCTTT.